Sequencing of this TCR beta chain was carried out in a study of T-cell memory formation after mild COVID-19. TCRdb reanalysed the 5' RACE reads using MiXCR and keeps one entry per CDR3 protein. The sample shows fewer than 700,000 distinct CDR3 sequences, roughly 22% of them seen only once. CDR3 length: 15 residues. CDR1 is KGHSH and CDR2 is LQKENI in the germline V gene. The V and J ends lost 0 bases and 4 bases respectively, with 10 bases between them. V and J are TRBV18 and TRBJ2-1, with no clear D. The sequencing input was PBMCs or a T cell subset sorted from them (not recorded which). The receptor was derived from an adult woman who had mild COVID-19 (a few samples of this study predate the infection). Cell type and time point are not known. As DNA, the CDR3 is TGTGCCAGCTCACCACCGGATTCAGTATACAATGAGCAGTTCTTC. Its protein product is CASSPPDSVYNEQFF.